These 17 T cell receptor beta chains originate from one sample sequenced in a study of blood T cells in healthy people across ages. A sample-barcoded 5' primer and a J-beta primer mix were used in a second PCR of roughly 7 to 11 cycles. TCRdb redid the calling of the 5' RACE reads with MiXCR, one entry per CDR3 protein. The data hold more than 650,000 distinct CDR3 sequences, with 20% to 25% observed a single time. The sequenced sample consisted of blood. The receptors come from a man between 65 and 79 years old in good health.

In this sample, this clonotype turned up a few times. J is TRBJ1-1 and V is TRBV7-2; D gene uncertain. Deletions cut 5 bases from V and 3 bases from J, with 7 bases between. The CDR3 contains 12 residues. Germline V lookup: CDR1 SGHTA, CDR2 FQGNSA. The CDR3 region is CASSGRHTEAFF. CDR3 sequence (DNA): TGTGCCAGCAGCGGACGTCACACTGAAGCTTTCTTT.

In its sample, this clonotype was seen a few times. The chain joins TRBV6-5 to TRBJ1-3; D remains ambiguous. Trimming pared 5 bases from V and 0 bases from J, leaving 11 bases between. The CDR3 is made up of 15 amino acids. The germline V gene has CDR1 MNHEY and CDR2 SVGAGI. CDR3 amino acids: CASSSPGLSGNTIYF. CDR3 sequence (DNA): TGTGCCAGCAGTAGTCCGGGCCTCTCTGGAAACACCATATATTTT.

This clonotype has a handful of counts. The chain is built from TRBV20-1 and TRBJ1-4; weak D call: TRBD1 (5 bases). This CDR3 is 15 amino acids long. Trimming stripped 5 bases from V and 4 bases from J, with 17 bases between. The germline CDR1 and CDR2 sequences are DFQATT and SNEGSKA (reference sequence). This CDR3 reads CSAPEGTGRNEKLFF. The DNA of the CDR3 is TGCAGTGCTCCGGAGGGTACAGGCCGTAATGAAAAACTGTTTTTT.

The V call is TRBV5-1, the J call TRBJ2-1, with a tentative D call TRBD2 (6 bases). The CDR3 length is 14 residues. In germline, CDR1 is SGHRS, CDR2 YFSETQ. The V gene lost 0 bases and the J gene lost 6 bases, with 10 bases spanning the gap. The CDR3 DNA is TGCGCCAGCAGCTTGGGGCCGGAGGGCAATGAGCAGTTCTTC. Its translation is CASSLGPEGNEQFF.

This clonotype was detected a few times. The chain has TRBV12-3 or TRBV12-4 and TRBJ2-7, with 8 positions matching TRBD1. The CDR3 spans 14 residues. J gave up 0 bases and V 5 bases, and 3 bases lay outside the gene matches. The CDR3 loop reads CASSTGGGSYEQYF. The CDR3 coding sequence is TGTGCCAGCAGTACAGGGGGAGGCTCCTACGAGCAGTACTTC.

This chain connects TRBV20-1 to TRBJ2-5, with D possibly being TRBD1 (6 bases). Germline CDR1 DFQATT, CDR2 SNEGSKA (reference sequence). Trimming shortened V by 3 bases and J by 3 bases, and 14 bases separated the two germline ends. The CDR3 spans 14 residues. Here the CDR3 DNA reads TGCAGTGCTAGGGTAGGGACACCTAAAGAGACCCAGTACTTC. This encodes CSARVGTPKETQYF.

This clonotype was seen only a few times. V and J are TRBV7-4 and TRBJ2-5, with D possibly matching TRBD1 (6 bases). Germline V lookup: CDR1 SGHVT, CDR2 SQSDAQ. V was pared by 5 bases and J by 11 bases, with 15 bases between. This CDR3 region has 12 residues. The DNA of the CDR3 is TGTGCCAGCAGCGACCACAGGGCTGAGCAGTACTTC. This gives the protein CASSDHRAEQYF.

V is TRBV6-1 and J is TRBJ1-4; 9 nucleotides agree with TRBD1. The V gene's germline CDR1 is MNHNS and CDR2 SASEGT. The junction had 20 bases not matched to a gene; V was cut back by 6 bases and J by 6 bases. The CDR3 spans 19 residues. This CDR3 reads CASSPLPGQGALGDEKLFF. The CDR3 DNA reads TGTGCCAGCAGCCCCCTCCCGGGACAGGGCGCCCTAGGGGATGAAAAACTGTTTTTT.

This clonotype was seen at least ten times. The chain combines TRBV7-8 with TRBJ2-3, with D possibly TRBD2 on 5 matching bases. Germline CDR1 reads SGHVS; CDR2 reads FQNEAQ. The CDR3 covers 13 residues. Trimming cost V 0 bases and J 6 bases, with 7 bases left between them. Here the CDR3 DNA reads TGTGCCAGCAGCTTAGCACAGCGGGATACGCAGTATTTT. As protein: CASSLAQRDTQYF.

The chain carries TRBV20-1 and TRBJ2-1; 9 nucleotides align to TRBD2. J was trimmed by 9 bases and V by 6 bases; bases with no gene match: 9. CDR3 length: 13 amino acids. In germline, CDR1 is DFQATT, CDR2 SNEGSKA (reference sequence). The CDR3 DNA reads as TGCAGTGCACTCGGGACTAGCAACGGTGAGCAGTTCTTC. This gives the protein CSALGTSNGEQFF.

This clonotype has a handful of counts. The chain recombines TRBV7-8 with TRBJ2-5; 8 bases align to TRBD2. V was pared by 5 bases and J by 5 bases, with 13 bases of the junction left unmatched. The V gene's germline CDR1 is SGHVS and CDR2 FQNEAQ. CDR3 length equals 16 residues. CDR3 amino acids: CASSPPGLALGETQYF. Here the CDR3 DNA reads TGTGCCAGCAGCCCACCAGGACTAGCCCTGGGGGAGACCCAGTACTTC.

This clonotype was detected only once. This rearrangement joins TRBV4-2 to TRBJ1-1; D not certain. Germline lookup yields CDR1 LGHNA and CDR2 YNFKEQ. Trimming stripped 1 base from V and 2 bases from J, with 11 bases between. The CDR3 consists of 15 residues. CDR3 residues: CASSQGQNINTEAFF. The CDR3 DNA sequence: TGTGCCAGCAGCCAAGGGCAGAACATAAACACTGAAGCTTTCTTT.

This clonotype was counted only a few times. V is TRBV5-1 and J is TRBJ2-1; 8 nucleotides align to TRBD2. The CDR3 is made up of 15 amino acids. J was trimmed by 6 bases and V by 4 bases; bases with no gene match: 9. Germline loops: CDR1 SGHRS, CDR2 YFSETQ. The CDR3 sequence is CASSLQGLGTNEQFF. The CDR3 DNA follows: TGCGCCAGCAGCCTACAGGGACTAGGTACCAATGAGCAGTTCTTC.

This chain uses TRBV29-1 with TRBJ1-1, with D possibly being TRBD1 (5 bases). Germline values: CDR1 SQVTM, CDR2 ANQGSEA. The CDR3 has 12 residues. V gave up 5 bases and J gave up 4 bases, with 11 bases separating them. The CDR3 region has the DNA TGCAGCGTTTTTGGCGGGACCACTGAAGCTTTCTTT. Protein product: CSVFGGTTEAFF.

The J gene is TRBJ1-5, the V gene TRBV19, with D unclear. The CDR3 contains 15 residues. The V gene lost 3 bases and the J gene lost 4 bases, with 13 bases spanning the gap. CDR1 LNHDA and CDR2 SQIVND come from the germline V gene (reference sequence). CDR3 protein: CASSIRRYRNQPQHF. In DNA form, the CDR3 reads TGTGCCAGTAGTATTAGACGGTACCGTAATCAGCCCCAGCATTTT.

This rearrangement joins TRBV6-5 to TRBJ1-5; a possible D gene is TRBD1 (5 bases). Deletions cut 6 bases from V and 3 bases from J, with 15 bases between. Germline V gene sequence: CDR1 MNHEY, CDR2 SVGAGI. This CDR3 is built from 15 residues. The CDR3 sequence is CASSPRRGDNQPQHF. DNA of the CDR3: TGTGCCAGCAGCCCCCGAAGGGGCGACAATCAGCCCCAGCATTTT.

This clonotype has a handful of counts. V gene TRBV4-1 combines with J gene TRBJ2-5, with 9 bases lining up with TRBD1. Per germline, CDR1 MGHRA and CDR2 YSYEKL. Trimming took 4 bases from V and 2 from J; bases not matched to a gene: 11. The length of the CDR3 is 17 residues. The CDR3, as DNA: TGCGCCAGCAGCCTTCAACCCCCGGGACAGGGACAAGAGACCCAGTACTTC. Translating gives CASSLQPPGQGQETQYF.